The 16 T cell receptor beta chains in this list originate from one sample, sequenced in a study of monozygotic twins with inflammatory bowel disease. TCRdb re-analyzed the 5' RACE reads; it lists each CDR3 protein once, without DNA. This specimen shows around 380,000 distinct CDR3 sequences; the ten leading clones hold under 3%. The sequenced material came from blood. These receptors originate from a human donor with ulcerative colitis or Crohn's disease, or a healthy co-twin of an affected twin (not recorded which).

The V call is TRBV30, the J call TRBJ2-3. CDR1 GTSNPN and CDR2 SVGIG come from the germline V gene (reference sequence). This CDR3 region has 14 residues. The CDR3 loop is CAWSVLAWSDTQYF.

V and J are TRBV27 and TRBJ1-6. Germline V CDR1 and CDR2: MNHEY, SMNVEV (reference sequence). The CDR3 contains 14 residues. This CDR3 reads CASSLRGAPLPLHF.

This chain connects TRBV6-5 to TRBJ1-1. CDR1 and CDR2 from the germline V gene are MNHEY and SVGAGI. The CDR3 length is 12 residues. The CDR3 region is CASLGRGREAFF.

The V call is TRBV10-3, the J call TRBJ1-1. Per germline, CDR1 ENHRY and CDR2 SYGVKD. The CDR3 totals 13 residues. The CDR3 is CAISEGTQTEAFF.

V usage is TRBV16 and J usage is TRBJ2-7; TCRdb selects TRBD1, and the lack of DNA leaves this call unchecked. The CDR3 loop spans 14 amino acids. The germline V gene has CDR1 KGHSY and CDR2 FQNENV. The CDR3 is CASSTTPRAASGYF.

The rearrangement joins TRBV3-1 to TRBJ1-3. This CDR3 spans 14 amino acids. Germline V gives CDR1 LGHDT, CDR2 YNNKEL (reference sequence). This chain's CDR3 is CASSQDRSGNTIYF.

This CDR3 is CAIRSSGPSSYEQYF. The chain uses TRBV10-3 and TRBJ2-7; TCRdb names TRBD2, which stays unverified in the absence of DNA. The CDR3 spans 15 residues. Germline V gives CDR1 ENHRY, CDR2 SYGVKD.

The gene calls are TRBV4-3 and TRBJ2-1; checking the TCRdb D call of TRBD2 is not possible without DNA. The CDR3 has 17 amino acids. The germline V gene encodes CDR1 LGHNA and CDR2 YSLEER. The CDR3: CASSLYATGAGDNEQFF.

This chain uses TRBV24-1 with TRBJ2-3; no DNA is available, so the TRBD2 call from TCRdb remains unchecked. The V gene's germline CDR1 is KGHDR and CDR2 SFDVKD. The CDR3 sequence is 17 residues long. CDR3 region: CATSVMSGRKSRGTQYF.

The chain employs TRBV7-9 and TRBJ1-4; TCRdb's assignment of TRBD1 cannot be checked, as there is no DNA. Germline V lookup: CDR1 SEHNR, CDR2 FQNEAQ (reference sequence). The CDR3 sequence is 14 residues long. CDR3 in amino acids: CASKGTGSREKLFF.

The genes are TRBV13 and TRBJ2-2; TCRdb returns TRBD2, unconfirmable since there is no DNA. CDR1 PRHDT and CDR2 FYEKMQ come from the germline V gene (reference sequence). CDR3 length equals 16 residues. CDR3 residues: CASSPGLTGSTGELFF.

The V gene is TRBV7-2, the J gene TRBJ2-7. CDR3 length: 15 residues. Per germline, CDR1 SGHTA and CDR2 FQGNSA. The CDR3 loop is CASSLVGFSSYEQYF.

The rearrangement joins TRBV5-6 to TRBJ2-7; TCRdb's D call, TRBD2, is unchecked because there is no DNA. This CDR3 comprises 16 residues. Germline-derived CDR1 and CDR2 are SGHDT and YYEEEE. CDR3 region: CASSLGLATSSYEQYF. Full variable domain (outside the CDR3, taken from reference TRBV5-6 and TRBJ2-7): DAGVTQSPTHLIKTRGQQVTLRCSPKSGHDTVSWYQQALGQGPQFIFQYYEEEERQRGNFPDRFSGHQFPNYSSELNVNALLLGDSALYLCASSLGLATSSYEQYFGPGTRLTVT.

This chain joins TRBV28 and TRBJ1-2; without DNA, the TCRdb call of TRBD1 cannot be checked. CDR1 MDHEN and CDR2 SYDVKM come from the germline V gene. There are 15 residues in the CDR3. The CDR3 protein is CASREQGFGNYGYTF.

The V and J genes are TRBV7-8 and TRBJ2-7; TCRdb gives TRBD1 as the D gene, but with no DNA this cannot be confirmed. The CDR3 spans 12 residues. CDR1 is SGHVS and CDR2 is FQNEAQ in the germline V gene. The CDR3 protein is CASSLAEGGQYF. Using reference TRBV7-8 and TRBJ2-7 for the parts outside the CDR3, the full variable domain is GAGVSQSPRYKVAKRGQDVALRCDPISGHVSLFWYQQALGQGPEFLTYFQNEAQLDKSGLPSDRFFAERPEGSVSTLKIQRTQQEDSAVYLCASSLAEGGQYFGPGTRLTVT.

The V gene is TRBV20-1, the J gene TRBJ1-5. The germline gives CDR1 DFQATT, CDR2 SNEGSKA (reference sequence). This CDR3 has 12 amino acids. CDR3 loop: CSASGSNQPQHF.